The 11 T cell receptor beta chains given below trace back to one sample, sequenced in a study of shared clonotypes between healthy human individuals. Some clones are missing from TCRdb's copy, which holds only in-frame ones; the method was immunoSEQ multiplex PCR. The sample contains 2.3 million or so clones, 93% of which appear only once. The sequenced sample consisted of naive CD4+ T cells from PBMCs. Sample subset: CD45RA+ positively selected. These receptors all come from a young man in good health. Some clones in this sample may be carry-over from other donors' samples.

The chain combines TRBV2 with TRBJ2-7; tentatively, D is TRBD2 (6 bases). Germline-derived CDR1 and CDR2 are SNHLY and FYNNEI. The CDR3 has 15 residues. V shed 3 bases and J shed 3 bases, with 15 bases lying between them. The CDR3: CASSELGLAFYEQYF. CDR3 coding DNA: TGTGCCAGCAGTGAGCTCGGGCTAGCGTTCTACGAGCAGTACTTC.

The rearrangement joins TRBV7-2 to TRBJ2-5; the D is unclear. This CDR3 comprises 13 residues. Germline-derived CDR1 and CDR2 are SGHTA and FQGNSA. V lost 2 bases and J lost 2, with 6 bases in between. CDR3 sequence reads: CASSLTFQETQYF. The CDR3 region has the DNA TGTGCCAGCAGCTTAACGTTTCAAGAGACCCAGTACTTC.

The rearrangement uses TRBV19 and TRBJ2-7; 7 nucleotides line up with TRBD1. The V and J ends lost 3 bases and 3 bases, in that order; junction bases with no gene match: 8. This CDR3 contains 15 residues. Germline assignment: CDR1 LNHDA and CDR2 SQIVND (reference sequence). CDR3 protein: CASSMAPWDSYEQYF. For the CDR3, the DNA is TGTGCCAGTAGTATGGCCCCATGGGACAGCTACGAGCAGTACTTC. Filled out from reference TRBV19 and TRBJ2-7, the complete variable domain reads DGGITQSPKYLFRKEGQNVTLSCEQNLNHDAMYWYRQDPGQGLRLIYYSQIVNDFQKGDIAEGYSVSREKKESFPLTVTSAQKNPTAFYLCASSMAPWDSYEQYFGPGTRLTVT.

A word on this clone: In the same sample, other DNA sequences code for this CDR3. This chain links TRBV11-2 with TRBJ2-7; D remains unclear. V lost 0 bases to trimming and J lost 7 bases, with 10 bases between them. CDR3 length: 13 amino acids. Germline CDR1 reads SGHAT; CDR2 reads FQNNGV. CDR3 DNA sequence: TGTGCCAGCAGCTTAGAGGGGTTGGGGGAGCAGTACTTC. This gives the protein CASSLEGLGEQYF. Full variable domain (remainder filled in from reference TRBV11-2 and TRBJ2-7): EAGVAQSPRYKIIEKRQSVAFWCNPISGHATLYWYQQILGQGPKLLIQFQNNGVVDDSQLPKDRFSAERLKGVDSTLKIQPAKLEDSAVYLCASSLEGLGEQYFGPGTRLTVT.

The gene calls are TRBV5-8 and TRBJ1-1; D is ambiguous. Trimming took 4 bases from V and 8 from J, leaving 12 bases between them. This CDR3 has 12 residues. Germline V CDR1 and CDR2: SGHTS, YDEGEE. CDR3 sequence: CASSAGFIEAFF. CDR3 DNA: TGTGCCAGCAGCGCGGGGTTTATAGAAGCTTTCTTT.

This chain links TRBV11-2 with TRBJ2-1; D may match TRBD1 or TRBD2 (5 bases each). The ends were cut back, 1 base at V and 2 bases at J, with 12 bases in the middle. CDR3 length: 16 residues. Germline V gives CDR1 SGHAT, CDR2 FQNNGV. The CDR3 DNA reads as TGTGCCAGCAGCTTAGTTCGTGGGGGAACCTACAATGAGCAGTTCTTC. Its protein product is CASSLVRGGTYNEQFF.

The rearrangement uses TRBV12-5 and TRBJ2-3; D remains unclear. The V and J ends lost 1 base and 5 bases respectively, with 4 bases between them. The CDR3 is made up of 12 amino acids. The V gene's germline CDR1 is LGHNT and CDR2 FRNRAP. The DNA for the CDR3 is TGTGCTAGTGGTTTGGGTGTAGATACGCAGTATTTT. It yields the protein CASGLGVDTQYF.

This clone was detected once. This chain uses TRBV5-1 with TRBJ1-2; 7 bases line up with TRBD1. The CDR3 spans 17 residues. Germline CDR1 reads SGHRS; CDR2 reads YFSETQ. Trimming at V came to 3 bases and at J to 4 bases, leaving 15 bases not matched to a gene. The CDR3 DNA is TGCGCCAGCAGCTCGGGACCAACCAACAGGGGTACCTATGGCTACACCTTC. Translation gives CASSSGPTNRGTYGYTF.

J is TRBJ2-1 and V is TRBV11-3; tentatively, D is TRBD1 or TRBD2 (5 bases each). Germline lookup yields CDR1 SGHNT and CDR2 YENEEA. Trimming pared 4 bases from V and 9 bases from J, leaving 10 bases between. The CDR3 runs 12 residues. The CDR3 nucleotides are TGTGCCAGCAGCTGGGGGTCTAGTGAGCAGTTCTTC. It codes for CASSWGSSEQFF.

The chain is built from TRBV5-1 and TRBJ2-1, with D uncertain. CDR3 length equals 14 residues. From germline, CDR1 is SGHRS and CDR2 YFSETQ. V gave up 4 bases and J gave up 5 bases, with 13 bases separating them. The CDR3 region has the DNA TGCGCCAGCAGCCTCATAAATTTGAACAATGAGCAGTTCTTC. This codes for CASSLINLNNEQFF.

V is TRBV30 and J is TRBJ1-6, with 8 positions matching TRBD1. The CDR3 has 13 residues. Germline V gene data show CDR1 as GTSNPN and CDR2 as SVGIG (reference sequence). The ends lost 6 bases at V and 7 bases at J; junction bases unmatched: 5. CDR3 in DNA: TGTGCCTGCGGACAGGGCAACAATTCACCCCTCCACTTT. This encodes CACGQGNNSPLHF.